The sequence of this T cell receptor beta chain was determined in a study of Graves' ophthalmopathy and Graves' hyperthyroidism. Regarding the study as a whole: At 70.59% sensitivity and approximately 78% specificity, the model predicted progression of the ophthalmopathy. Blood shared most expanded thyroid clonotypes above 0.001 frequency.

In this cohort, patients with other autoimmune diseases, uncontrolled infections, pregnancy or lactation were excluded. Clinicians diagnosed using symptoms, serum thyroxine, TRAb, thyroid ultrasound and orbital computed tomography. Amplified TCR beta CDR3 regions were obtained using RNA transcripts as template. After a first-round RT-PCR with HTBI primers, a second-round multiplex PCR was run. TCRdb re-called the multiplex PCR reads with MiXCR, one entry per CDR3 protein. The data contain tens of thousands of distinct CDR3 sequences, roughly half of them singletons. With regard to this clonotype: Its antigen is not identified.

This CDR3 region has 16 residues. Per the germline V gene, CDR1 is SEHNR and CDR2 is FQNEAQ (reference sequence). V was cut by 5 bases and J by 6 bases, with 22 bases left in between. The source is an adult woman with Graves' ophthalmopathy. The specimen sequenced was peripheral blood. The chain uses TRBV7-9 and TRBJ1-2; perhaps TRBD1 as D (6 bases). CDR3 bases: TGTGCCAGCAGCGGGTGGGGGCAGGGTTATTCGGATGGCTACACCTTC. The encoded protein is CASSGWGQGYSDGYTF.